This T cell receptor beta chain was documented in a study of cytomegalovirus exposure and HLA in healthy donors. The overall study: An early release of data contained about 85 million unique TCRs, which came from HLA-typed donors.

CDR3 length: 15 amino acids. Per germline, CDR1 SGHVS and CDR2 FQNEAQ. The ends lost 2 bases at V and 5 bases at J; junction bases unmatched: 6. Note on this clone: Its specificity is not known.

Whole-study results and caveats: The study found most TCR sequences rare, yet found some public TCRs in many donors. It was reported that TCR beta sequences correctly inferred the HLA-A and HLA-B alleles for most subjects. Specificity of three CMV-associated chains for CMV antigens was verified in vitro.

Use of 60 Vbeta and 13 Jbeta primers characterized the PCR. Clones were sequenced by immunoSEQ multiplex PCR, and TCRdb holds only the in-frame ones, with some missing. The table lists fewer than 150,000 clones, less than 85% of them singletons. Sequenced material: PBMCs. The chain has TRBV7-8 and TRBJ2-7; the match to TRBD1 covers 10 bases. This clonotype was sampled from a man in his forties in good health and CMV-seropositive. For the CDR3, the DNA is TGTGCCAGCAGCTTAATCCAGACAGGGGGCCACGAGCAGTACTTC. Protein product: CASSLIQTGGHEQYF.